A single T cell receptor (beta chain) is shown here with its context. The data stem from a study of blood T cells in healthy people across ages. The V gene end was trimmed by 7 bases and the J gene end by 6 bases; junction bases not matched to a gene: 11. The CDR3 has 16 residues. From germline, CDR1 is SQVTM and CDR2 ANQGSEA. The use of a sample-barcoded 5' primer and a J-beta primer mix characterized a second PCR of about 7 to 12 cycles. TCRdb reprocessed the 5' RACE reads via MiXCR and lists one record per CDR3 protein. This table has 800,000 or so distinct CDR3 sequences, around 25% appearing once. Another study also made use of these data, one on T cells of mothers and their children.

The source is a boy between 10 and 17 years old in good health. Material for sequencing was blood. This sequence joins TRBV29-1 and TRBJ2-1, with TRBD2 identical over 14 bases. In DNA, the CDR3 is TGCAGCGCCGGGACTAGCGGGAGAATGGGTCTCAATGAGCAGTTCTTC. Amino acid sequence: CSAGTSGRMGLNEQFF.